The 27 T cell receptor beta chains reported below all come from one sample, sequenced in a study of post-analysis software for immune sequencing data. Whole-study findings and limits: Controls had lower frequencies than patients of five TRBV segments, which included TRBV5-6, TRBV5-1 and TRBV20-1.

Sequencing libraries made from TCR beta cDNA carried unique molecular identifiers. TCRdb recomputed calls from the PCR reads with MiXCR, one row per CDR3 protein. The table shows approximately 690,000 distinct CDR3 sequences, with approximately 59% occurring only once. These receptors lack a known antigen. Sequenced input: blood. Source of these receptors: a girl aged 2 to 10 with multiple sclerosis.

This clonotype was seen a handful of times. V usage is TRBV3-1 and J usage is TRBJ2-5, with 11 bases lining up with TRBD1. The CDR3 sequence is 14 residues long. Germline values: CDR1 LGHDT, CDR2 YNNKEL (reference sequence). The ends lost 4 bases at V and 6 bases at J; junction bases unmatched: 4. The CDR3: CASSPGTGGKTQYF. CDR3 sequence (DNA): TGTGCCAGCAGCCCCGGGACAGGGGGGAAGACCCAGTACTTC.

This sequence joins TRBV7-9 and TRBJ1-1; D gene ambiguous. Germline V gene lookup returns CDR1 SEHNR and CDR2 FQNEAQ (reference sequence). Trimming cost V 1 base and J 1 base, with 13 bases left between them. This CDR3 contains 16 residues. The DNA for the CDR3 is TGTGCCAGCAGCTTAGGGGTGGCAGGTGAGAACACTGAAGCTTTCTTT. Its translation is CASSLGVAGENTEAFF.

The rearrangement joins TRBV4-3 to TRBJ1-2; D perhaps matches TRBD1 (6 bases). The V end lost 0 bases, the J end lost 7 bases, and 21 bases lay between the germline ends. Germline V gives CDR1 LGHNA, CDR2 YSLEER. This CDR3 region has 17 residues. CDR3 coding DNA: TGCGCCAGCAGCCAAGATGCCCGACCAACAGGGCCAAGTGGCTACACCTTC. Translation gives CASSQDARPTGPSGYTF.

The sample holds a few counts of this clonotype. V is TRBV11-2 and J is TRBJ2-7; D remains unclear. Germline V gene lookup returns CDR1 SGHAT and CDR2 FQNNGV. The ends were cut back, 4 bases at V and 5 bases at J, with 15 bases in the middle. The CDR3 has 14 residues. CDR3: CASSWSTPPNEQYF. CDR3 nucleotide sequence: TGTGCCAGCAGCTGGTCGACTCCTCCGAACGAGCAGTACTTC.

The V and J genes are TRBV12-3 or TRBV12-4 and TRBJ2-1, with a tentative D call TRBD1 (5 bases). The CDR3 has 13 residues. The ends were cut back, 5 bases at V and 8 bases at J, with 13 bases in the middle. The CDR3 here is CASSRGDPDEQFF. The CDR3 region has the DNA TGTGCCAGCAGTAGGGGTGACCCCGATGAGCAGTTCTTC.

The J gene is TRBJ2-3, the V gene TRBV27, with 8 bases that match TRBD1. J was trimmed by 3 bases and V by 8 bases; bases with no gene match: 10. The CDR3 is 15 amino acids. Germline CDR1 MNHEY, CDR2 SMNVEV (reference sequence). CDR3 sequence reads: CASAPTGERTDTQYF. The CDR3 nucleotides read TGTGCCAGCGCCCCGACAGGGGAGCGGACAGATACGCAGTATTTT.

The chain combines TRBV25-1 with TRBJ2-1; perhaps TRBD2 as D (7 bases). V lost 6 bases, J lost 2 bases, and 20 bases lay in between. CDR1 MGHDK and CDR2 SYGVNS come from the germline V gene. The CDR3 has 17 amino acids. The CDR3 DNA follows: TGTGCCAGCAGCCTGGGGGGGGCCAATCCCGCCTACAATGAGCAGTTCTTC. It is translated as CASSLGGANPAYNEQFF.

CDR3 protein: CSVYGRQDAYNEQFF. The CDR3 nucleotides read TGCAGCGTTTACGGGAGACAGGACGCGTACAATGAGCAGTTCTTC. The chain uses TRBV29-1 and TRBJ2-1; D possibly uses TRBD1 or TRBD2 (6 bases each). Germline lookup yields CDR1 SQVTM and CDR2 ANQGSEA. V dropped 5 bases and J dropped 4 bases, with 18 bases sitting between them. The CDR3 is 15 amino acids.

This chain links TRBV11-2 with TRBJ1-1; a weak D match, TRBD1 (6 bases). Trimming took off 4 bases at V and 3 bases at J, with 18 bases between the two ends. The germline gives CDR1 SGHAT, CDR2 FQNNGV. The CDR3 runs 16 residues. The CDR3 region has the DNA TGTGCCAGCAGCTATATAACCTCGACAGGAGACACTGAAGCTTTCTTT. Translated: CASSYITSTGDTEAFF.

This clonotype was counted at least ten times. This chain links TRBV6-1 with TRBJ2-1; 10 bases line up with TRBD2. The CDR3 is made up of 15 amino acids. The germline V gene has CDR1 MNHNS and CDR2 SASEGT. The V gene end was trimmed by 5 bases and the J gene end by 3 bases; junction bases not matched to a gene: 4. The CDR3 DNA reads as TGTGCCAGCAGTTCCGGGACTAGCGTCTACAATGAGCAGTTCTTC. Translated: CASSSGTSVYNEQFF.

The rearrangement joins TRBV7-9 to TRBJ1-2, with TRBD1 matching 9 bases. The V gene's germline CDR1 is SEHNR and CDR2 FQNEAQ (reference sequence). This CDR3 has 15 residues. V lost 2 bases and J lost 4; bases outside the gene matches: 5. Here the CDR3 DNA reads TGTGCCAGCAGCTTAAAGGGACAGGGTATCTATGGCTACACCTTC. Translation: CASSLKGQGIYGYTF.

The table lists this clonotype with a count of one. The chain couples TRBV12-3 or TRBV12-4 to TRBJ2-1; TRBD2 aligns across 7 bases. The CDR3 is 13 residues long. With V trimmed by 11 bases and J by 9 bases, 13 bases remained unmatched. CDR3 in DNA: TGTGCCGGATTAAGCGGGGACCGCAGTGAGCAGTTCTTC. It encodes CAGLSGDRSEQFF.

The rearrangement links TRBV18 to TRBJ2-7, with a weak D call TRBD1 (5 bases). The closer fit of TRBJ2-5 to the DNA end suggests the J call may be wrong. The CDR3 length is 14 residues. Germline CDR1 and CDR2: KGHSH and LQKENI. The CDR3 loop reads CASSTGESGETQYF. CDR3 nucleotide sequence: TGTGCCAGCTCAACAGGAGAATCAGGAGAGACCCAGTACTTC.

The chain joins TRBV20-1 to TRBJ2-5; 9 bases agree with TRBD1. The V and J ends lost 5 bases and 1 base, in that order; junction bases with no gene match: 14. Germline-derived CDR1 and CDR2 are DFQATT and SNEGSKA (reference sequence). This CDR3 contains 17 residues. CDR3 in DNA: TGCAGTGCTGAAAAACTACAGGGGGCGGAAGTCCAAGAGACCCAGTACTTC. This gives the protein CSAEKLQGAEVQETQYF.

The rearrangement uses TRBV5-1 and TRBJ2-7, with D unresolved. The length of the CDR3 is 12 residues. Trimming took 0 bases from V and 7 from J, leaving 8 bases between them. Germline values: CDR1 SGHRS, CDR2 YFSETQ. The CDR3 here is CASSLGEQEQYF. In DNA, the CDR3 is TGCGCCAGCAGCTTGGGGGAACAAGAGCAGTACTTC.

The CDR3 sequence is CASSQVEGRPGDTQYF. CDR3 nucleotides: TGTGCCAGCAGCCAAGTGGAGGGACGGCCCGGGGATACGCAGTATTTT. The chain carries TRBV4-2 and TRBJ2-3; maybe TRBD2 (6 bases). The CDR3 sequence is 16 residues long. Trimming stripped 1 base from V and 6 bases from J, with 17 bases between. CDR1 is LGHNA, CDR2 YNFKEQ, per germline.

V gene TRBV20-1 combines with J gene TRBJ2-3; tentative D call: TRBD2 (5 bases). V gave up 0 bases and J gave up 2 bases, with 12 bases separating them. This CDR3 is 15 amino acids long. Germline assignment: CDR1 DFQATT and CDR2 SNEGSKA (reference sequence). The CDR3 loop reads CSARDGRLSTDTQYF. The CDR3 nucleotides are TGCAGTGCTAGAGATGGTAGACTATCCACAGATACGCAGTATTTT.

This rearrangement joins TRBV20-1 to TRBJ2-7; 14 bases agree with TRBD2. The V gene's germline CDR1 is DFQATT and CDR2 SNEGSKA (reference sequence). CDR3 length: 17 amino acids. V gave up 3 bases and J gave up 4 bases; unmatched junction bases: 11. CDR3 residues: CSASRLAGGFLGYEQYF. CDR3 nucleotides: TGCAGTGCTAGTAGACTAGCGGGAGGGTTTCTGGGGTACGAGCAGTACTTC.

The CDR3 DNA is TGCAGCGCCATGGACGGAGCCTACGAGCAGTACTTC. Its translation: CSAMDGAYEQYF. The chain recombines TRBV29-1 with TRBJ2-7; D is unclear. Germline V lookup: CDR1 SQVTM, CDR2 ANQGSEA. The CDR3 totals 12 residues. V lost 7 bases and J lost 2, with 12 bases in between.

The chain has TRBV7-2 and TRBJ2-5; perhaps TRBD1 as D (5 bases). V lost 4 bases to trimming and J lost 3 bases, with 12 bases between them. From germline, CDR1 is SGHTA and CDR2 FQGNSA. CDR3 size: 14 residues. CDR3 amino acids: CASSSTGVKETQYF. The CDR3 DNA is TGTGCCAGCAGCTCCACAGGAGTAAAAGAGACCCAGTACTTC.

In this sample, this clonotype turned up a few times. The V gene is TRBV7-9, the J gene TRBJ2-4, with TRBD2 as a possible D gene (5 bases). The CDR3 consists of 15 residues. The V gene's germline CDR1 is SEHNR and CDR2 FQNEAQ (reference sequence). The V and J ends lost 2 bases and 2 bases respectively, with 10 bases between them. In nucleotides, the CDR3 is TGTGCCAGCAGCTTAAAAGGAGGCTCCAAAAACATTCAGTACTTC. Residues: CASSLKGGSKNIQYF. The full variable domain, rest sourced from reference TRBV7-9 and TRBJ2-4, is DTGVSQNPRHKITKRGQNVTFRCDPISEHNRLYWYRQTLGQGPEFLTYFQNEAQLEKSRLLSDRFSAERPKGSFSTLEIQRTEQGDSAMYLCASSLKGGSKNIQYFGAGTRLSVL.

The chain couples TRBV10-3 to TRBJ2-3, with 7 bases aligning to TRBD1. This CDR3 has 12 amino acids. Germline V gene lookup returns CDR1 ENHRY and CDR2 SYGVKD. The V segment lost 10 bases and the J segment 0 bases; nucleotides outside the gene matches: 1. The CDR3 bases are TGTGCCACGACAGGGAGCACAGATACGCAGTATTTT. Its protein product is CATTGSTDTQYF.

V gene TRBV13 combines with J gene TRBJ2-7; 7 bases are a match to TRBD2. This CDR3 is 14 amino acids long. The V segment lost 5 bases and the J segment 4 bases; nucleotides outside the gene matches: 8. The germline V gene has CDR1 PRHDT and CDR2 FYEKMQ (reference sequence). CDR3 nucleotide sequence: TGTGCCAGCAGCGGCGGACTAGGAGGGTACGAGCAGTACTTC. This encodes CASSGGLGGYEQYF.

This clonotype was detected once. The CDR3, as DNA: TGTGCCGGATCGGACAGAGTCTATGGCTACACCTTC. Translated, it gives CAGSDRVYGYTF. The chain carries TRBV6-2 or TRBV6-3 and TRBJ1-2; tentatively, D is TRBD1 (6 bases). This CDR3 has 12 residues. The germline V and J ends were trimmed by 11 bases and 4 bases, with 14 bases remaining between them. CDR1 and CDR2 (germline): MNHEY, SVGEGT.

The chain recombines TRBV14 with TRBJ2-1; D possibly corresponds to TRBD2 (6 bases). The CDR3 spans 15 residues. Trimming stripped 0 bases from V and 6 bases from J, with 12 bases between. The V gene's germline CDR1 is SGHDN and CDR2 FVKESK. CDR3 loop: CASSQENLATNEQFF. The CDR3 DNA is TGTGCCAGCAGCCAAGAGAACCTAGCGACCAATGAGCAGTTCTTC.

The rearrangement joins TRBV29-1 to TRBJ2-1; D possibly corresponds to TRBD2 (5 bases). Trimming shortened V by 4 bases and J by 6 bases, and 16 bases separated the two germline ends. Germline values: CDR1 SQVTM, CDR2 ANQGSEA. The CDR3 loop spans 14 amino acids. Here the CDR3 reads CSVGASTSGNEQFF. The CDR3 DNA follows: TGCAGCGTTGGGGCGAGTACTAGTGGCAATGAGCAGTTCTTC.

This clonotype has only a few counts. The V call is TRBV5-1, the J call TRBJ2-3; 8 positions agree with TRBD2. In germline, CDR1 is SGHRS, CDR2 YFSETQ. Losses at the gene ends were 4 bases for V and 4 bases for J; bases not matched to a gene: 8. This CDR3 comprises 15 residues. CDR3 region: CASSQGTRGSDTQYF. CDR3 DNA: TGCGCCAGCAGCCAGGGGACTAGGGGTTCAGATACGCAGTATTTT.